This T cell receptor beta chain is from a study of PD-L1 blockade in urothelial cancer. Clones were sequenced by immunoSEQ multiplex PCR, and TCRdb holds only the in-frame ones, with some missing. The sample consists of about 66,000 clones, about 88% of them appearing once. The time point here: peripheral blood 6 weeks after treatment start. The sample here was PBMCs, taken around atezolizumab (anti-PD-L1) treatment. The sequence was collected from a man in his sixties with urothelial cancer.

The CDR3, as DNA: TGTGCCAGCAGCTTAGACGGTGGGGGGAGTCGTGGCTACACCTTC. Translation: CASSLDGGGSRGYTF. This chain uses TRBV7-2 with TRBJ1-2, with D possibly matching TRBD1 (5 bases). Trimming left V 1 base short and J 7 bases short, with 16 bases between. Germline CDR1 reads SGHTA; CDR2 reads FQGNSA. The CDR3 has 15 residues.